These T cell receptor beta chains were read from a single sample in a study of blood T cells in healthy people across ages. Via MiXCR, TCRdb re-called the 5' RACE reads, giving one row per CDR3 protein. Of 600,000 to 800,000 distinct CDR3 sequences listed, 45% to 60% were seen once; the top ten hold roughly 12%. Specimen: blood. The source is a woman over 75 in good health. CDR3s include the opening cysteine and the closing phenylalanine or tryptophan. D genes are given only for firm matches. A row's size may be missing; if present it is once, few, many or a size class.

V gene: TRBV3-1; D gene: .; J gene: TRBJ2-2; clone size: .; CDR3 DNA: TGTGCCAGCAGCCACTACACCGGGGCCGGGGAGCTGTTTTTT; CDR3 protein: CASSHYTGAGELFF
V gene: TRBV5-1; D gene: TRBD2; J gene: TRBJ2-2; clone size: few; CDR3 DNA: TGCGCCAGCAGCTTTGTTGCGGGGGTCTCGAACACCGGGGAGCTGTTTTTT; CDR3 protein: CASSFVAGVSNTGELFF
V gene: TRBV5-1; D gene: .; J gene: TRBJ2-1; clone size: .; CDR3 DNA: TGCGCCAGCAGCTTGACCTTTCCGGGAGAGGTTGGGGTCAATGAGCAGTTCTTC; CDR3 protein: CASSLTFPGEVGVNEQFF
V gene: TRBV20-1; D gene: TRBD2; J gene: TRBJ2-1; clone size: .; CDR3 DNA: TGCAGTGCTAGAGTAGGTAGCGGGGGGGCCAGTGAGCAGTTCTTC; CDR3 protein: CSARVGSGGASEQFF
V gene: TRBV15; D gene: TRBD1; J gene: TRBJ2-3; clone size: many; CDR3 DNA: TGTGCCACCAGCAGAGAGCAACAGGGGCGAGGGTATTTT; CDR3 protein: CATSREQQGRGYF
V gene: TRBV4-2; D gene: TRBD1; J gene: TRBJ1-1; clone size: .; CDR3 DNA: TGTGCCAGCAGCACCCGGGACAGGGGGCGGTTTGGGGACACTGAAGCTTTCTTT; CDR3 protein: CASSTRDRGRFGDTEAFF
V gene: TRBV28; D gene: TRBD1; J gene: TRBJ1-1; clone size: few; CDR3 DNA: TGTGCCGGTCAGGGGGCTCCGTTCACTGAAGCTTTCTTT; CDR3 protein: CAGQGAPFTEAFF
V gene: TRBV7-9; D gene: .; J gene: TRBJ2-5; clone size: .; CDR3 DNA: TGTGCCAGCAGCTTATACCCCGGGAGGTACTTC; CDR3 protein: CASSLYPGRYF
V gene: TRBV5-1; D gene: TRBD1; J gene: TRBJ2-2; clone size: few; CDR3 DNA: TGCGCCAGCAGCCCACCTAAGGGACAGGGCGCCGGGGAGCTGTTTTTT; CDR3 protein: CASSPPKGQGAGELFF
V gene: TRBV20-1; D gene: TRBD2; J gene: TRBJ2-1; clone size: many; CDR3 DNA: TGCAGTGCTCTAAACCCGACTAGCGGGAGAACCAATGAGCAGTTCTTC; CDR3 protein: CSALNPTSGRTNEQFF
V gene: TRBV9; D gene: .; J gene: TRBJ2-1; clone size: .; CDR3 DNA: TGTGCCAGCAGCCTGAGTATGGATGAGCAGTTCTTC; CDR3 protein: CASSLSMDEQFF
V gene: TRBV6-1; D gene: .; J gene: TRBJ1-2; clone size: .; CDR3 DNA: TGTGCCAGCAGTGAAGGAGGTTGGGACGGTTATGGCTACACCTTC; CDR3 protein: CASSEGGWDGYGYTF
V gene: TRBV6-1; D gene: .; J gene: TRBJ2-5; clone size: .; CDR3 DNA: TGTGCCAGCAGTGCCGGTGTCTACCAAGAGACCCAGTACTTC; CDR3 protein: CASSAGVYQETQYF
V gene: TRBV20-1; D gene: .; J gene: TRBJ1-2; clone size: .; CDR3 DNA: TGCAGTGCTAGTCGAAGGTCTGATGGCTACACCTTC; CDR3 protein: CSASRRSDGYTF
V gene: TRBV4-3; D gene: .; J gene: TRBJ2-5; clone size: .; CDR3 DNA: TGCGCCAGCAGCCAAAGCAGCGGCAATGAGCAGTACTTC; CDR3 protein: CASSQSSGNEQYF
V gene: TRBV20-1; D gene: .; J gene: TRBJ1-6; clone size: .; CDR3 DNA: TGCAGTGCTAGACAGGACAGCAATTCACCCCTCCACTTT; CDR3 protein: CSARQDSNSPLHF
V gene: TRBV6-4; D gene: .; J gene: TRBJ1-2; clone size: .; CDR3 DNA: TGTGCCAGCAGTGAACGGGCTAACTATGGCTACACCTTC; CDR3 protein: CASSERANYGYTF
V gene: TRBV20-1; D gene: .; J gene: TRBJ1-1; clone size: .; CDR3 DNA: TGCAGTGCTAGACCCGGATTAAACACTGAAGCTTTCTTT; CDR3 protein: CSARPGLNTEAFF
V gene: TRBV20-1; D gene: TRBD1; J gene: TRBJ2-1; clone size: .; CDR3 DNA: TGCAGTGCTAGAGACGGGACAGGGTGGGATGAGCAGTTCTTC; CDR3 protein: CSARDGTGWDEQFF
V gene: TRBV9; D gene: TRBD2; J gene: TRBJ2-5; clone size: .; CDR3 DNA: TGTGCCAGCAGCGTAGGGACTAGCGGGGCCCATGAGCAGTACTTC; CDR3 protein: CASSVGTSGAHEQYF
V gene: TRBV7-9; D gene: .; J gene: TRBJ2-7; clone size: .; CDR3 DNA: TGTGCCAGCAGCCTAACCGGGACCCCAAACGAGCAGTACTTC; CDR3 protein: CASSLTGTPNEQYF
V gene: TRBV27; D gene: .; J gene: TRBJ1-6; clone size: .; CDR3 DNA: TGTGCCAGCAGTCAGGTGCTTAATTCACCCCTCCACTTT; CDR3 protein: CASSQVLNSPLHF
V gene: TRBV10-3; D gene: .; J gene: TRBJ2-3; clone size: .; CDR3 DNA: TGTGCCATCAGTGTCAATCTCCCCACGCAGTATTTT; CDR3 protein: CAISVNLPTQYF
V gene: TRBV20-1; D gene: .; J gene: TRBJ1-1; clone size: .; CDR3 DNA: TGCAGTGCTTCCTCACAGGGCATGAACACTGAAGCTTTCTTT; CDR3 protein: CSASSQGMNTEAFF
V gene: TRBV4-1; D gene: TRBD2; J gene: TRBJ2-3; clone size: many; CDR3 DNA: TGCGCCAGCAGCCAACAGGGCGGGAGTACAGATACGCAGTATTTT; CDR3 protein: CASSQQGGSTDTQYF
V gene: TRBV3-1; D gene: TRBD1; J gene: TRBJ1-2; clone size: .; CDR3 DNA: TGTGCCAGCAGCCAACTAATGGACAGGCTTTATGGCTACACCTTC; CDR3 protein: CASSQLMDRLYGYTF
V gene: TRBV18; D gene: .; J gene: TRBJ2-7; clone size: few; CDR3 DNA: TGTGCCAGCTCACCTTCGGGGCCTACATCATCCTACGAGCAGTACTTC; CDR3 protein: CASSPSGPTSSYEQYF
V gene: TRBV7-2; D gene: TRBD1; J gene: TRBJ1-5; clone size: few; CDR3 DNA: TGTGCCAGCAGCCCCAGGACAGGGGGGAATCAGCCCCAGCATTTT; CDR3 protein: CASSPRTGGNQPQHF
V gene: TRBV20-1; D gene: TRBD2; J gene: TRBJ2-3; clone size: many; CDR3 DNA: TGCAGTGCTAGTGCGGGAGCGGGCACAGATACGCAGTATTTT; CDR3 protein: CSASAGAGTDTQYF
V gene: TRBV29-1; D gene: .; J gene: TRBJ2-2; clone size: few; CDR3 DNA: TGCAGCGTTGCCCCAAATAGGGCGGCGGTCACCGGGGAGCTGTTTTTT; CDR3 protein: CSVAPNRAAVTGELFF
V gene: TRBV6-5; D gene: TRBD1; J gene: TRBJ2-3; clone size: many; CDR3 DNA: TGTGCCAGCAGTGACACAGGGGGAGCTACGCAGTATTTT; CDR3 protein: CASSDTGGATQYF
V gene: TRBV28; D gene: TRBD2; J gene: TRBJ2-3; clone size: .; CDR3 DNA: TGTGCCAGCAGTTTTTCCCTCGGGACTAGTAGCCCAGATACGCAGTATTTT; CDR3 protein: CASSFSLGTSSPDTQYF
V gene: TRBV20-1; D gene: TRBD2; J gene: TRBJ2-1; clone size: many; CDR3 DNA: TGCAGTGCTAGAGCCCCTAGCGGGGGTGGGTATGAGCAGTTCTTC; CDR3 protein: CSARAPSGGGYEQFF
V gene: TRBV14; D gene: .; J gene: TRBJ1-4; clone size: .; CDR3 DNA: TGTGCCAGCAGCCAAGATGTCAGGGGTGAAAAACTGTTTTTT; CDR3 protein: CASSQDVRGEKLFF
V gene: TRBV7-2; D gene: TRBD1; J gene: TRBJ1-2; clone size: .; CDR3 DNA: TGTGCCAGCAGCCTGCCGGGACAGGGTATCTATGGCTACACCTTC; CDR3 protein: CASSLPGQGIYGYTF
V gene: TRBV12-3/TRBV12-4; D gene: .; J gene: TRBJ2-5; clone size: many; CDR3 DNA: TGTGCCAGCACCGCGGGTACCATTGAGACCCAGTACTTC; CDR3 protein: CASTAGTIETQYF
V gene: TRBV12-3/TRBV12-4; D gene: .; J gene: TRBJ2-7; clone size: .; CDR3 DNA: TGTGCCAGCAGCCCGAGGGCTTCCAGCGAGCAGTACTTC; CDR3 protein: CASSPRASSEQYF
V gene: TRBV4-1; D gene: .; J gene: TRBJ2-5; clone size: .; CDR3 DNA: TGCGCCAGCAGCCGCGCAGGTACTAGAAGCGAGACCCAGTACTTC; CDR3 protein: CASSRAGTRSETQYF
V gene: TRBV7-2; D gene: .; J gene: TRBJ2-7; clone size: .; CDR3 DNA: TGTGCCAGCAGCCCAAACACAGGGCCCGAGCAGTACTTC; CDR3 protein: CASSPNTGPEQYF
V gene: TRBV18; D gene: TRBD2; J gene: TRBJ2-3; clone size: .; CDR3 DNA: TGTGCCAGCTCACACGTGGTTTTGCGGGAGAGATACACAGATACGCAGTATTTT; CDR3 protein: CASSHVVLRERYTDTQYF
V gene: TRBV29-1; D gene: TRBD2; J gene: TRBJ2-1; clone size: .; CDR3 DNA: TGCAGCGTCCTTAGCGGGGAGGTACGTGAGCAGTTCTTC; CDR3 protein: CSVLSGEVREQFF
V gene: TRBV18; D gene: .; J gene: TRBJ2-2; clone size: .; CDR3 DNA: TGTGCCAGCTCACCACTCAAAAGCGAGAACACCGGGGAGCTGTTTTTT; CDR3 protein: CASSPLKSENTGELFF
V gene: TRBV6-4; D gene: TRBD2; J gene: TRBJ2-1; clone size: .; CDR3 DNA: TGTGCCAGCACCCCCGGGACTAGCGGAAACAATGAGCAGTTCTTC; CDR3 protein: CASTPGTSGNNEQFF
V gene: TRBV7-9; D gene: .; J gene: TRBJ1-1; clone size: .; CDR3 DNA: TGTGCCAGCAGCTTATTTGGCCAGAACACTGAAGCTTTCTTT; CDR3 protein: CASSLFGQNTEAFF
V gene: TRBV3-1; D gene: .; J gene: TRBJ2-7; clone size: once; CDR3 DNA: TGTGCCAGCAGCCAAGAATTGTTGAGTCACGAGCAGTACTTC; CDR3 protein: CASSQELLSHEQYF
V gene: TRBV9; D gene: .; J gene: TRBJ1-2; clone size: .; CDR3 DNA: TGTGCCAGCAGCGGAGGGCTGGGAGGCTATGGCTACACCTTC; CDR3 protein: CASSGGLGGYGYTF
V gene: TRBV29-1; D gene: .; J gene: TRBJ1-2; clone size: many; CDR3 DNA: TGCAGCGTTGAAGGGCTGGACTATGGCTACACCTTC; CDR3 protein: CSVEGLDYGYTF
V gene: TRBV29-1; D gene: TRBD1; J gene: TRBJ1-5; clone size: .; CDR3 DNA: TGCAGCGCGCGACAGGGCAGCAATCAGCCCCAGCATTTT; CDR3 protein: CSARQGSNQPQHF
V gene: TRBV6-5; D gene: .; J gene: TRBJ1-5; clone size: many; CDR3 DNA: TGTGCCAGCAGTCCCAACCCAGGGGCGCCGAGCAATCAGCCCCAGCATTTT; CDR3 protein: CASSPNPGAPSNQPQHF
V gene: TRBV5-1; D gene: .; J gene: TRBJ2-2; clone size: .; CDR3 DNA: TGCGCCTCCGCCGGGGATCCGAACACCGGGGAGCTGTTTTTT; CDR3 protein: CASAGDPNTGELFF
V gene: TRBV20-1; D gene: .; J gene: TRBJ2-4; clone size: .; CDR3 DNA: TGCAGTGCCCCCGACCGAGACATTCAGTACTTC; CDR3 protein: CSAPDRDIQYF
V gene: TRBV6-2/TRBV6-3; D gene: .; J gene: TRBJ1-1; clone size: .; CDR3 DNA: TGTGCCAGCAGCTTTACGGTCGGGGGCACTGAAGCTTTCTTT; CDR3 protein: CASSFTVGGTEAFF
V gene: TRBV7-9; D gene: .; J gene: TRBJ1-1; clone size: .; CDR3 DNA: TGTGCCAGCAGCTTAGCTGGGGTGCCCACTGAAGCTTTCTTT; CDR3 protein: CASSLAGVPTEAFF
V gene: TRBV28; D gene: .; J gene: TRBJ1-1; clone size: .; CDR3 DNA: TGTGCCAGCAGCATCCCCGCGGCGAGGACTGAAGCTTTCTTT; CDR3 protein: CASSIPAARTEAFF
V gene: TRBV20-1; D gene: TRBD2; J gene: TRBJ2-3; clone size: many; CDR3 DNA: TGCAGTGCTAGAGATGACGGGGGGTCTAGCACAGATACGCAGTATTTT; CDR3 protein: CSARDDGGSSTDTQYF
V gene: TRBV20-1; D gene: .; J gene: TRBJ1-4; clone size: .; CDR3 DNA: TGCAGTGCTAGAGGGGGCAGTGAGAAACTGTTTTTT; CDR3 protein: CSARGGSEKLFF
V gene: TRBV11-2; D gene: .; J gene: TRBJ2-7; clone size: .; CDR3 DNA: TGTGCCAGCAGCTTTCTCGCTCCCTCCTACGAGCAGTACTTC; CDR3 protein: CASSFLAPSYEQYF
V gene: TRBV7-2; D gene: .; J gene: TRBJ2-7; clone size: .; CDR3 DNA: TGTGCCAGCAGCTTAGAAGGCTGGAGCTACGAGCAGTACTTC; CDR3 protein: CASSLEGWSYEQYF